This entry features one T cell receptor (beta chain) sequence. The data were obtained in a study of control samples from healthy donors and cancer patients. V trimming: 4 bases; J trimming: 0 bases; junction bases outside the gene matches: 6. Germline CDR1 is SGHDT and CDR2 is YYEEEE. CDR3 size: 16 residues. The method was immunoSEQ multiplex PCR; TCRdb's version includes in-frame clones alone and lacks a portion of them. The top ten hold around 6.4% of the sample, which has 350,000 to 450,000 clones, 80% to 95% seen once. The TCR sequence derives from a man aged 35-49 years with head and neck cancer. What was sequenced was PBMCs. V usage is TRBV5-6 and J usage is TRBJ1-5; 8 bases line up with TRBD1. DNA for the CDR3: TGTGCCAGCAGCGGACAGGGTCAATTTAGCAATCAGCCCCAGCATTTT. This codes for CASSGQGQFSNQPQHF.